This T cell receptor beta chain is from a study of cytomegalovirus exposure and HLA in healthy donors (dated by TCRdb to about 2017). Some background on the complete study: An earlier analysis of some 500 of the donors reported approximately 290 Gb of sequence data and roughly 100 million unique TCR beta sequences from around 200 million T cells. All discovery cohort repertoires had been generated using a single sequencing platform. The study combined high-throughput TCR immunosequencing, statistical association of individual TCRs with disease status, and machine learning to predict cytomegalovirus infection status. To study patterns of TCR occurrence, a later analysis re-analyzed previously published TCR beta repertoires from several hundred donors and added high-resolution HLA genotyping. Typing coverage differed by locus: A, B, C, DRB1 and DQB1 were typed in about 620-640 donors, DQA1 in approximately 520, DPA1 in roughly 590, and DPB1 in approximately 450. The study was designed to test whether signatures of past pathogen exposure could be identified by cataloging public T cell receptors. A later genetic analysis took genome-wide SNP genotypes for about 65% of the 666 donors and used that subset as a discovery cohort. To decide whether each TCR beta V gene segment behaved as functional or pseudogenic, an earlier analysis of nearly 600 of the donors relied on high-throughput TCR beta sequencing. Because of strong linkage in the cohort, roughly five DR-DQ haplotypes were treated as single units for association and clustering. The T cell repertoires of around 730 subjects were profiled by immunosequencing and related to cytomegalovirus serostatus. On average, 235,054 unique TCR beta nucleotide sequences were sequenced per donor among fewer than 500 genotyped donors of the cohort, with roughly 18% of those sequences being non-productive. HLA typing covered class I and class II loci at four-digit resolution. Rather than drawing on any new phenotypic data, the later analysis identified candidate immune exposures from TCR beta sequences and the way those sequences occurred across donors. Among the approximately 400 genotyped donors, around 81% belonged to the genetic ancestry cluster associated with self-reported Caucasian donors. An early release covering around 630 HLA-typed donors comprised about 290 gigabases of sequencing data and about 90 million unique TCR sequences. In addition to the first cohort of 666 subjects, a separate validation cohort of over 90 different subjects was used. Donor age, sex, ethnicity and CMV serostatus were collected together with the repertoire data. General conclusions and limits of the study: The study gave a list of 150 to 200 TCR beta chains associated with cytomegalovirus. For the cohort, immune exposure information was limited to CMV serostatus. A later genetic analysis reported fewer N-insertions in productive TCRs among donors in an Asian-associated ancestry cluster than the approximately 700-donor mean. In this cohort, only TCR beta chains were sequenced, and detectable features were limited by the absence of alpha or paired-chain data. In vitro tests confirmed that three of the cytomegalovirus-associated TCR beta chains recognize cytomegalovirus antigens. In a later analysis, HLA-associated TCR beta chains showed more clonal expansion and lower generation probabilities than non-associated chains that were equally common. In an earlier analysis of 500 to 650 of the donors, most TCR beta V segments appeared in productive rearrangements about 87% or about 30% of the time, broadly matching IMGT annotations. According to a later analysis, most CMV-associated TCR beta chains appeared to be HLA-restricted, and the HLA associations seemed to be driven largely by CMV exposure. A group of highly shared sequence variants was considered likely to be a technical artifact of the sequencing pipeline. While some public TCRs were present in many individuals, most TCR sequences turned up only very rarely across donors. V-gene and J-gene trimming of TCR beta chains was associated with a missense DCLRE1C variant in a later genetic analysis, and the association was replicated in an independent cohort. The authors suggested that the approach could potentially be generalized to other disease states and immunological phenotypes. When HLA alleles, especially DR and DQ, strongly co-occurred, TCR associations were difficult to assign to individual alleles. A further reported finding was that TCR beta sequences accurately predicted the HLA-A and HLA-B alleles for most subjects in the first cohort. Because counts were too low, approximately 15 rarely observed V segments, including chromosome 9 orphons, were excluded from the earlier analysis of 500 to 700 of the donors. Linkage disequilibrium might explain the correlated functional status among segregating V segments, but an unknown experimental factor could not be excluded. A later analysis associated about 17,000 TCR beta sequences with specific HLA alleles at a false discovery rate of 0.05. The 87-base-pair reads could not distinguish some IMGT-functional V segments, including TRBV6-2 and TRBV6-3, so those segments were excluded. In both the original and validation cohorts, the classifier was reported to diagnose cytomegalovirus status with high specificity and sensitivity. Because HLA typing was unavailable for some donors at each locus, only the typed subset was used in association tests. Presence/absence analyses assumed roughly uniform sequencing depth across donors, an assumption that may not hold. In a later analysis, TCR association rates were found to vary across HLA loci, with the most associated TCRs seen for DRB1 alleles and the fewest for HLA-C alleles. In a later analysis, several top co-occurrence clusters were reported to appear linked to parvovirus B19, influenza, CMV and Epstein-Barr virus.

Receptor libraries were prepared by the immunoSEQ multiplex PCR assay. For the multiplex PCR, a mixture combining 60 forward primers for TCR Vbeta segments and 13 reverse primers for TCR Jbeta segments was used. The CDR3 region of rearranged TCR beta genes was amplified from genomic DNA by a multiplex PCR assay. The amplified TCR beta libraries were sequenced on the Illumina HiSeq System as 87-base-pair reads. As for the original processing: A later analysis counted some 74 million unique TCR beta chains across the 600 to 850 repertoires, and roughly 10 million of these chains were shared by at least two donors. To remove PCR and sequencing errors, raw reads were error-corrected and collapsed into unique sequences using a nearest-neighbor algorithm that merged closely related sequences. To assign V, D and J gene segments, CDR3 sequences were aligned to IMGT reference sequences. For a sequence to be retained, a match of at least six nucleotides to both a V gene segment and a J gene segment was required. A rearrangement was called productive if the CDR3 had no stop codons and remained in frame with V and J, and every other rearrangement was called non-productive. CDR3 was defined by IMGT convention, running from the second conserved V-encoded cysteine to the conserved J-encoded phenylalanine. In an earlier analysis of 550 to 650 of the donors, sequences lacking an unambiguous match to a single V gene segment were excluded. In an earlier analysis of around 600 of the donors, V segments were called functional above 56.7% productive rearrangements and were called segregating when the between-donor standard deviation exceeded 5%. A statistical classification framework was built for diagnosing cytomegalovirus status from the catalog of TCR beta chain sequences. A later analysis assigned V and J genes by comparing TCR nucleotide sequences with IMGT/GENE-DB human TR gene sequences. The TCRdist pipeline was used in a later analysis to assign CDR3 sequences and most-parsimonious VDJ recombination scenarios. A later analysis defined each TCR beta chain by its CDR3 amino acid sequence plus V-gene family, and excluded reads lacking a unique V-gene family. In a later analysis, 450 to 600 highly shared, low-generation-probability nucleotide sequences were removed to address suspected cross-contamination and a sequencing artifact. A later analysis calculated a clonal expansion index for each public chain from normalized within-repertoire ranks of inferred template counts. Generation probabilities in a later analysis came from a VDJ recombination model fitted to out-of-frame rearrangements, and those results were checked against IGoR. A later analysis scored TCR-TCR, TCR-HLA and TCR-CMV co-occurrence with hypergeometric tests, applying a repertoire-size bias correction to TCR pairs. To estimate false discovery rates, a later analysis permuted the HLA or CMV assignments 20 times. In a later analysis, co-occurring TCRs were grouped using DBSCAN, with TCRdist sequence similarity added in when clustering inside HLA-allele-positive subsets. Repertoires with fewer than 30,000 or more than 120,000 public chains were left out of co-occurrence clustering, as were about five repertoires with anomalous nucleotide sharing. The source is immuneACCESS, and TCRdb retained only in-frame sequences with V and J called. Part of the clones is not carried over; for the studies checked, unresolved V genes explain less than half of this, and the remainder is unexplained. Clonal size and the V and J genes are those of that table, whereas D and trimming came from the DNA. A total of 110,000 or so clones appear in this sample, approximately 76% of them only once. The ten largest clones add up to approximately 16% of the sample.

To note about this clone: This clone's antigen is unknown. Base qualities are not provided; no much larger clone lies one nucleotide away.

V loses 1 base of germline sequence and J loses 4 bases, and the interval between the two ends is 16 bases. Including cysteine and phenylalanine, the CDR3 has 16 amino acids. Only the CDR3 part of the read is kept: 48 bases, read in frame from the first base. In the germline V gene, CDR1 corresponds to SGHDN and CDR2 to FVKESK. In total, over 600 healthy bone marrow donors made up the cohort. Cohort members were all nominally healthy when sampled, although unrecorded immune exposures were likely present. The donor was CMV seropositive and was included in the group of 300 or so seropositive cohort members. Each donor provided a peripheral blood sample, and peripheral blood mononuclear cells were used for TCR beta sequencing. The Qiagen DNeasy Blood Extraction Kit was used to extract genomic DNA from the blood cell samples.

The rearrangement joined TRBV14 to TRBJ2-5; the D gene is possibly TRBD2, with 6 bases matching. The source of this sequence is a man aged 50-60 years in good health and CMV-seropositive. Source material: PBMCs. CDR3 loop: CASSQGSLALIETQYF. The DNA sequence is as follows: TGTGCCAGCAGCCAAGGAAGCCTAGCGTTGATAGAGACCCAGTACTTC.